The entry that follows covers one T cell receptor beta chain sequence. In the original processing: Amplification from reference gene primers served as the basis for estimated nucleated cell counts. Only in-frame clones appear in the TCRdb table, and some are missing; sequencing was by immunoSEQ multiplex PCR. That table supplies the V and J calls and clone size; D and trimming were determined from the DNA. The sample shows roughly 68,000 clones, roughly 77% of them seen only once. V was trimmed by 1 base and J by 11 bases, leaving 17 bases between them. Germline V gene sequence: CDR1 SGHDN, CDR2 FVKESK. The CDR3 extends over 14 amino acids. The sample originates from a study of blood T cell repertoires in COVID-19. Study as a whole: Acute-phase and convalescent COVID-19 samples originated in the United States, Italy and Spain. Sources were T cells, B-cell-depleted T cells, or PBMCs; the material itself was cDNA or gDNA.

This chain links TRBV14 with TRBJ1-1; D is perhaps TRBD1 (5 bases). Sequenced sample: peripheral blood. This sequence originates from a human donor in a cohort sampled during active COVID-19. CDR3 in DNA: TGTGCCAGCAGCCAAGGCCTGTGGGCAGGGCGGGCTTTCTTT. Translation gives CASSQGLWAGRAFF.